This TCR beta chain was obtained from a study of shared clonotypes between healthy human individuals. Sequenced by immunoSEQ multiplex PCR; TCRdb stores in-frame clones only, minus some. Of approximately 2.3 million clones in the sample, 85% to 95% were seen once. V was clipped by 0 bases and J by 3 bases; unmatched bases: 4. Per germline, CDR1 SGHNT and CDR2 YYREEE (reference sequence). The CDR3 sequence is 16 residues long. This chain joins TRBV5-4 and TRBJ1-5; 9 positions match TRBD1. Sequencing was carried out using naive CD4+ T cells from PBMCs. Subset denoted: CD45RA+ positively selected. This TCR was recovered from a man younger than 35 in good health. Some clones in this sample may be carry-over from other donors' samples. This CDR3 reads CASSLGTGDFNQPQHF. As DNA, the CDR3 is TGTGCCAGCAGCTTGGGGACAGGGGATTTCAATCAGCCCCAGCATTTT.